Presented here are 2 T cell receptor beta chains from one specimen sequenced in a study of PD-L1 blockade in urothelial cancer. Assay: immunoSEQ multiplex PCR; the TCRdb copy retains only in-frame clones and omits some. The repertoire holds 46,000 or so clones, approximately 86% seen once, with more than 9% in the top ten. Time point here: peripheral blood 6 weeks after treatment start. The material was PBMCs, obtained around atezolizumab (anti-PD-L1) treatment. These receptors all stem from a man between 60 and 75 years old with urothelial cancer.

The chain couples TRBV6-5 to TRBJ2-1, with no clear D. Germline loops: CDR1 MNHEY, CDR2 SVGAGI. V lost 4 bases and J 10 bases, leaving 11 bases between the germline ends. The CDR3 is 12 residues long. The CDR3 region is CASSSVQREQFF. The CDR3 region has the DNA TGTGCCAGCAGTTCCGTACAGAGAGAGCAGTTCTTC.

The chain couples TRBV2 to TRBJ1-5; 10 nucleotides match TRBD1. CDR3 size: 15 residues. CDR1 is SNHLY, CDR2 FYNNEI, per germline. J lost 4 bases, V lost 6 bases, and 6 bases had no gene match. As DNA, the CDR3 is TGTGCCAGCAGGCCGGGACAGGGGATGAATCAGCCCCAGCATTTT. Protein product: CASRPGQGMNQPQHF.